Following are 14 T cell receptor beta chains from one sample sequenced in a study of neoadjuvant anti-PD-1 for oral cavity cancer (dated by TCRdb to about 2021). The time point label for this specimen denotes: before neoadjuvant nivolumab. Library method: the immunoSEQ multiplex PCR assay. This immuneACCESS table, as held by TCRdb, lists in-frame sequences with V and J called but not all clones. Of the missing ones, under half trace to an unresolved V gene in checked studies; the others have no known cause. In this sample the table shows 50,000 to 65,000 clones, approximately 79% of which occur a single time. The top ten constitute around 2.6% of the sample. Sequencing was performed on PBMCs, taken before nivolumab (anti-PD-1) treatment. These receptors were obtained from a person between 40 and 79 years old with oral cavity squamous cell carcinoma.

V and J are TRBV7-7 and TRBJ2-2, with D unclear. The CDR3 contains 14 residues. The germline V and J ends were trimmed by 4 bases and 2 bases, with 8 bases remaining between them. CDR1 is SSHAT, CDR2 FNYEAQ, per germline (reference sequence). The CDR3 coding sequence is TGTGCCAGCAGCTGGCAGCTAAACACCGGGGAGCTGTTTTTT. Translating it yields CASSWQLNTGELFF.

On this clone: Other DNA sequences within the sample encode an identical CDR3. The chain employs TRBV2 and TRBJ1-2; TRBD1 agrees at 7 bases. The CDR3 runs 14 residues. V shed 6 bases, J shed 2 bases, and the junction held 6 bases outside the gene matches. Germline CDR1 SNHLY, CDR2 FYNNEI. The CDR3 sequence is CASSEPGQNYGYTF. The CDR3 coding sequence is TGTGCCAGCAGCGAACCGGGACAGAACTATGGCTACACCTTC.

Only a few counts were recorded for this clone. The chain has TRBV6-4 and TRBJ2-7, with D hard to call. The CDR3 spans 11 residues. Germline values: CDR1 MRHNA, CDR2 SNTAGT. The V gene lost 10 bases and the J gene lost 0 bases, with 7 bases spanning the gap. CDR3 sequence: CAIDVSYEQYF. CDR3 nucleotides: TGTGCCATTGACGTCTCCTACGAGCAGTACTTC.

The chain couples TRBV9 to TRBJ1-1; tentatively, D is TRBD1 (6 bases). The CDR3 is 14 amino acids. The V and J ends lost 2 bases and 3 bases respectively, with 11 bases between them. Germline CDR1 reads SGDLS; CDR2 reads YYNGEE. This chain's CDR3 is CASSVLTGYTEAFF. In DNA, the CDR3 is TGTGCCAGCAGCGTTTTGACAGGATACACTGAAGCTTTCTTT.

This clone has a handful of counts. This chain joins TRBV10-1 and TRBJ2-5; maybe TRBD1 (5 bases). Per the germline V gene, CDR1 is WNHNN and CDR2 is SYGVQD (reference sequence). The ends were cut back, 0 bases at V and 3 bases at J, with 14 bases in the middle. The CDR3 has 16 residues. DNA for the CDR3: TGCGCCAGCAGTGAGTCTGGCGGCAGGGCCAAAGAGACCCAGTACTTC. As protein: CASSESGGRAKETQYF.

This clone was observed once. This chain links TRBV19 with TRBJ2-6; tentatively, D is TRBD2 (5 bases). The length of the CDR3 is 15 residues. Trimming cost V 7 bases and J 2 bases, with 12 bases left between them. CDR1 and CDR2 (germline): LNHDA, SQIVND (reference sequence). CDR3 nucleotides: TGTGCCAGTACCTTTCGGGGAGCTGGGGCCAACGTCCTGACTTTC. Translated, it gives CASTFRGAGANVLTF.

The rearrangement joins TRBV27 to TRBJ2-1; 9 bases map to TRBD2. Germline values: CDR1 MNHEY, CDR2 SMNVEV (reference sequence). CDR3 size: 17 residues. The ends lost 0 bases at V and 6 bases at J; junction bases unmatched: 9. In nucleotides, the CDR3 is TGTGCCAGCAGTTTATCGAGTGGGGTAGCGGGAGTCAATGAGCAGTTCTTC. It encodes CASSLSSGVAGVNEQFF.

This chain uses TRBV6-4 with TRBJ1-2; D unclear. Germline V gives CDR1 MRHNA, CDR2 SNTAGT. V was clipped by 0 bases and J by 5 bases, with 4 bases between them. The CDR3 has 12 amino acids. The chain's CDR3 is CASSDSMYGYTF. CDR3 coding DNA: TGTGCCAGCAGTGACTCGATGTATGGCTACACCTTC.

V gene TRBV20-1 combines with J gene TRBJ2-1; D might be TRBD1 (6 bases). The germline gives CDR1 DFQATT, CDR2 SNEGSKA (reference sequence). Trimming shortened V by 8 bases and J by 7 bases, and 12 bases separated the two germline ends. The CDR3 is made up of 11 amino acids. The CDR3 DNA follows: TGCAGTTCCGGGACACTGAATGAGCAGTTCTTC. It is translated as CSSGTLNEQFF.

The chain carries TRBV11-3 and TRBJ2-7, with D perhaps TRBD2 (5 bases). Per germline, CDR1 SGHNT and CDR2 YENEEA. V was cut by 5 bases and J by 3 bases, with 11 bases left in between. The CDR3 loop spans 13 amino acids. CDR3 nucleotides: TGTGCCAGCAGCCCCGGGATTGACTACGAGCAGTACTTC. It is translated as CASSPGIDYEQYF.

The chain is built from TRBV5-1 and TRBJ1-5; D is uncertain. CDR3 length: 15 residues. Trimming took off 0 bases at V and 5 bases at J, with 12 bases between the two ends. The V gene's germline CDR1 is SGHRS and CDR2 YFSETQ. CDR3 bases: TGCGCCAGCAGCTTGGCCGGGAAGGGCCATCAGCCCCAGCATTTT. Translating gives CASSLAGKGHQPQHF.

This clone was observed at least ten times. This sequence joins TRBV5-6 and TRBJ2-2, with unresolved D. V was clipped by 1 base and J by 5 bases, with 12 bases between them. In germline, CDR1 is SGHDT, CDR2 YYEEEE. This CDR3 has 15 residues. As DNA, the CDR3 is TGTGCCAGCAGCTTGTGGCAGGCGAGGACCGGGGAGCTGTTTTTT. Translation: CASSLWQARTGELFF.

This clone has a handful of counts. The chain uses TRBV6-1 and TRBJ2-7; D is unclear. V dropped 4 bases and J dropped 3 bases, with 13 bases sitting between them. This CDR3 has 14 amino acids. Germline CDR1 reads MNHNS; CDR2 reads SASEGT. The CDR3 nucleotides read TGTGCCAGCAGTGTAACGCCTCCTCTCTACGAGCAGTACTTC. As protein: CASSVTPPLYEQYF.

This chain links TRBV19 with TRBJ2-1; possible D gene TRBD2, 6 bases. The CDR3 spans 14 residues. Germline values: CDR1 LNHDA, CDR2 SQIVND (reference sequence). V was shortened by 4 bases and J by 3 bases, with 10 bases between the two germline ends. CDR3 sequence (DNA): TGTGCCAGTAGTAGATCCGGGGGCTACAATGAGCAGTTCTTC. Protein: CASSRSGGYNEQFF.